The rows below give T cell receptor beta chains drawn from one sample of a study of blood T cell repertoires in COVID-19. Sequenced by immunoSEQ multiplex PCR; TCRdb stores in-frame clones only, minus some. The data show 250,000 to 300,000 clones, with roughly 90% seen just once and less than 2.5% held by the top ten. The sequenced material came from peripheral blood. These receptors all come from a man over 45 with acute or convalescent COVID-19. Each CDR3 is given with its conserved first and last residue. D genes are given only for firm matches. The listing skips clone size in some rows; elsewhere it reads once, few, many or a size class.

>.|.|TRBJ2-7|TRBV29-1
CSTMGDYEQYF
TGCAGCACCATGGGAGACTACGAGCAGTACTTC
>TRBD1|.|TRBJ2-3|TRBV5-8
CASSSTTGGPDTQYF
TGTGCCAGCAGTTCAACGACAGGGGGCCCAGATACGCAGTATTTT
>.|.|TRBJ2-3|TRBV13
CASSPEREGGLYTQYF
TGTGCCAGCAGCCCTGAGCGAGAGGGCGGGTTGTATACGCAGTATTTT
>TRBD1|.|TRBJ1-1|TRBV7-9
CASSLGQGVTEAFF
TGTGCCAGCAGCTTAGGACAGGGGGTCACTGAAGCTTTCTTT
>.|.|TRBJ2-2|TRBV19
CASSGGTVNTGELFF
TGTGCCAGTAGTGGGGGGACAGTGAACACCGGGGAGCTGTTTTTT
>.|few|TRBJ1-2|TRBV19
CASMSRTGPNYGYTF
TGTGCCAGTATGTCCCGTACAGGGCCGAACTATGGCTACACCTTC
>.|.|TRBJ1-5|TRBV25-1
CASSQDLNQPQHF
TGTGCCAGCTCTCAGGATCTGAATCAGCCCCAGCATTTT
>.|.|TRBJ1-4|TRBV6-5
CASSYSGTATNEKLFF
TGTGCCAGCAGTTACTCGGGGACTGCAACTAATGAAAAACTGTTTTTT
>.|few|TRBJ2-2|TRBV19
CASREGAHLSGELFF
TGTGCCAGTAGGGAGGGGGCCCATCTAAGCGGGGAGCTGTTTTTT
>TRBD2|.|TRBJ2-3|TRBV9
CASSDLAGGYTDTQYF
TGTGCCAGCAGCGACCTAGCGGGGGGTTACACAGATACGCAGTATTTT
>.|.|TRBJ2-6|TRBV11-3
CASSIRGSSGANVLTF
TGTGCCAGCAGCATCAGGGGCAGTTCTGGGGCCAACGTCCTGACTTTC
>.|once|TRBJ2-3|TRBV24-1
CATSEGGRTDTQYF
TGTGCCACCAGTGAGGGGGGAAGGACAGATACGCAGTATTTT
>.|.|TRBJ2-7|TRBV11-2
CASSLETGPLEQYF
TGTGCCAGCAGCCTAGAAACAGGTCCATTGGAGCAGTACTTC
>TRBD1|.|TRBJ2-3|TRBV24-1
CATSDAPGQGRGTDTQYF
TGTGCCACCAGTGATGCTCCGGGACAGGGAAGGGGCACAGATACGCAGTATTTT